Listed here are 12 T cell receptor beta chains from one sample, sequenced in a study of control samples from healthy donors and cancer patients. The method was immunoSEQ multiplex PCR; TCRdb's version includes in-frame clones alone and lacks a portion of them. The sample shows 120,000 or so clones, over 75% of them seen only once. The sample was blood. These receptors were taken from a middle-aged man in good health.

Regarding this clone: An end of the junction differs from the germline gene, which may be a read error. V gene TRBV3-1 (or the pseudogene TRBV3-2) combines with J gene TRBJ2-2, with 11 bases fitting TRBD2. Per germline, CDR1 LGHDT and CDR2 YNNKEL (reference sequence). This CDR3 contains 17 residues. The CDR3 sequence is CASSLRQGRTSGGPMVF. CDR3 coding DNA: TGTGCCAGCAGCCTCAGACAGGGCCGAACTAGCGGGGGCCCCATGGTTTTT.

This CDR3 reads CASSMGTEAGELFF. CDR3 sequence (DNA): TGTGCCAGTAGTATGGGGACCGAGGCCGGGGAGCTGTTTTTT. This rearrangement joins TRBV19 to TRBJ2-2; the D call may be TRBD1 or TRBD2 (5 bases each). The CDR3 covers 14 residues. V dropped 3 bases and J dropped 6 bases, with 11 bases sitting between them. Germline CDR1 reads LNHDA; CDR2 reads SQIVND (reference sequence).

This chain connects TRBV6-5 to TRBJ2-2; perhaps TRBD2 as D (6 bases). Trimming took off 4 bases at V and 6 bases at J, with 15 bases between the two ends. Looked up from germline, CDR1 is MNHEY and CDR2 is SVGAGI. This CDR3 is 15 amino acids long. CDR3 region: CASSFRDSLAGELFF. CDR3 nucleotides: TGTGCCAGCAGTTTCCGGGACTCCCTCGCCGGGGAGCTGTTTTTT.

Turning to this clone: One end of the junction varies from germline; a read error may be responsible. The CDR3 bases are TGTGCCAGCAGCCATGGTATGGTGAGGGGGCCCCAAGAAACCCAGTACTTC. Protein product: CASSHGMVRGPQETQYF. This chain links TRBV3-1 (or the pseudogene TRBV3-2) with TRBJ2-5; 7 bases line up with TRBD1. Per germline, CDR1 LGHDT and CDR2 YNNKEL (reference sequence). The CDR3 covers 17 residues.

This chain links TRBV3-1 (or the pseudogene TRBV3-2) with TRBJ2-3, with 9 bases aligning to TRBD2. The CDR3 loop spans 16 amino acids. Germline V gene sequence: CDR1 LGHDT, CDR2 YNNKEL (reference sequence). J gave up 6 bases and V 1 base, and 8 bases lay outside the gene matches. The CDR3 reads CASSQGSGLALDTQYF. In DNA, the CDR3 is TGTGCCAGCAGCCAAGGCTCGGGACTAGCATTGGATACGCAGTATTTT.

This clone showed up just once. V is TRBV29-1 and J is TRBJ1-2; D is ambiguous. The CDR3 contains 14 residues. V was clipped by 4 bases and J by 0 bases, with 12 bases between them. Germline V gives CDR1 SQVTM, CDR2 ANQGSEA. Here the CDR3 reads CSVGLADTNYGYTF. In DNA form, the CDR3 reads TGCAGCGTTGGGCTAGCAGACACTAACTATGGCTACACCTTC.

This clone came up once. The gene calls are TRBV10-1 and TRBJ2-6, with D tentatively TRBD2 (6 bases). The germline V gene has CDR1 WNHNN and CDR2 SYGVQD (reference sequence). The CDR3 totals 15 residues. Deletions cut 3 bases from V and 2 bases from J, with 8 bases between. CDR3 DNA sequence: TGCGCCAGCAGTGATCCGGGGGCTGGGGCCAACGTCCTGACTTTC. Amino acids: CASSDPGAGANVLTF.

The chain combines TRBV18 with TRBJ1-1; 8 bases are shared with TRBD1. The CDR3 contains 14 residues. J gave up 1 base and V 6 bases, and 4 bases lay outside the gene matches. The germline V gene encodes CDR1 KGHSH and CDR2 LQKENI. The DNA for the CDR3 is TGTGCCAGCTCTCCCGGGACAGGGAACACTGAAGCTTTCTTT. Protein: CASSPGTGNTEAFF.

V and J are TRBV4-2 and TRBJ1-1, with 11 bases identical to TRBD1. CDR3 length: 17 amino acids. V lost 1 base and J lost 5; bases outside the gene matches: 9. Germline V CDR1 and CDR2: LGHNA, YNFKEQ. The CDR3 loop reads CASSQVYGQGAQTEAFF. CDR3 sequence (DNA): TGTGCCAGCAGCCAAGTCTACGGACAGGGGGCTCAGACTGAAGCTTTCTTT.

The rearrangement uses TRBV19 and TRBJ1-5, with D possibly matching TRBD1 (6 bases). CDR1 LNHDA and CDR2 SQIVND come from the germline V gene (reference sequence). The CDR3 runs 15 residues. The V and J ends lost 7 bases and 2 bases respectively, with 15 bases between them. In DNA, the CDR3 is TGTGCCAGTAAAGGCGGCAGGGGAGGCAATCAGCCCCAGCATTTT. Amino acids: CASKGGRGGNQPQHF.

In DNA form, the CDR3 reads TGTGCCAGCAGCCCGAGGGGTACAGCGGGGGGCACAGATACGCAGTATTTT. Translation: CASSPRGTAGGTDTQYF. The chain links TRBV9 to TRBJ2-3; 8 bases are shared with TRBD2. Losses at the gene ends were 4 bases for V and 1 base for J; bases not matched to a gene: 11. CDR3 length: 17 residues. Germline CDR1 and CDR2: SGDLS and YYNGEE.

The chain has TRBV4-3 and TRBJ1-2, with 12 nucleotides matching TRBD1. Germline V CDR1 and CDR2: LGHNA, YSLEER. The CDR3 covers 15 residues. With V trimmed by 0 bases and J by 8 bases, 4 bases remained unmatched. CDR3 region: CASSQDGDRGLGYTF. DNA for the CDR3: TGCGCCAGCAGCCAAGATGGGGACAGGGGGCTGGGCTACACCTTC.